These 3 T cell receptor beta chains originate from one sample sequenced in a study of blood T cell repertoires in COVID-19. The assay was immunoSEQ multiplex PCR, and TCRdb's table has in-frame clones only and misses some. The sample consists of some 220,000 clones, around four fifths of them appearing once. The sequenced material came from peripheral blood. These receptors were collected from a woman older than 75 with active or convalescent COVID-19.

This chain connects TRBV5-4 to TRBJ2-5, with 8 bases aligning to TRBD1. V shed 4 bases, J shed 6 bases, and the junction held 8 bases outside the gene matches. Germline CDR1 and CDR2: SGHNT and YYREEE (reference sequence). CDR3 length equals 14 residues. The CDR3 region has the DNA TGTGCCAGCAGCCCGCAGGGGGCCGTAAAGACCCAGTACTTC. This codes for CASSPQGAVKTQYF.

V usage is TRBV19 and J usage is TRBJ2-5; 10 bases match TRBD1. CDR1 and CDR2 (germline): LNHDA, SQIVND (reference sequence). The ends lost 5 bases at V and 7 bases at J; junction bases unmatched: 13. This CDR3 has 16 amino acids. The CDR3 coding sequence is TGTGCCAGTAGTCTTATCGGGACAGGGGAGATCAGGACCCAGTACTTC. The encoded protein is CASSLIGTGEIRTQYF.

The chain links TRBV5-4 to TRBJ2-2; TRBD2 matches at 12 bases. J gave up 7 bases and V 2 bases, and 6 bases lay outside the gene matches. The V gene's germline CDR1 is SGHNT and CDR2 YYREEE (reference sequence). CDR3 length equals 16 residues. The CDR3 region has the DNA TGTGCCAGCAGCTTATCTAGCGGGGGGGCCGTCGGGGAGCTGTTTTTT. Amino acids: CASSLSSGGAVGELFF.